This T cell receptor (beta chain) was identified in a study of CD8 T cells in Susac syndrome. There are 15 residues in the CDR3. V was shortened by 0 bases and J by 0 bases, with 9 bases between the two germline ends. Germline CDR1 reads SGHRS; CDR2 reads YFSETQ. The multiple sclerosis controls were treatment-naive patients with relapsing-remitting disease that was stable or active. RNA totalling about 0.45 to 1 ug underwent reverse transcription with random hexamers. Amplification of TCR beta CDR3 was carried out by immunoSEQ multiplex PCR, which covered 54 Vbeta and 13 Jbeta segments. MiXCR was run by TCRdb on the immunoSEQ multiplex PCR reads, yielding one entry per CDR3 protein. The sample has 150,000 to 250,000 distinct CDR3 sequences, around 96% seen once.

What was sequenced was CD4+ T cells from PBMCs. The source is a human donor with multiple sclerosis. The rearrangement uses TRBV5-1 and TRBJ1-2, with a tentative D call TRBD1 (5 bases). CDR3 nucleotide sequence: TGCGCCAGCAGCTTGGTCCAGGGAGCTAACTATGGCTACACCTTC. This sequence encodes CASSLVQGANYGYTF. Full variable domain (rest looked up from reference TRBV5-1 and TRBJ1-2): KAGVTQTPRYLIKTRGQQVTLSCSPISGHRSVSWYQQTPGQGLQFLFEYFSETQRNKGNFPGRFSGRQFSNSRSEMNVSTLELGDSALYLCASSLVQGANYGYTFGSGTRLTVV.